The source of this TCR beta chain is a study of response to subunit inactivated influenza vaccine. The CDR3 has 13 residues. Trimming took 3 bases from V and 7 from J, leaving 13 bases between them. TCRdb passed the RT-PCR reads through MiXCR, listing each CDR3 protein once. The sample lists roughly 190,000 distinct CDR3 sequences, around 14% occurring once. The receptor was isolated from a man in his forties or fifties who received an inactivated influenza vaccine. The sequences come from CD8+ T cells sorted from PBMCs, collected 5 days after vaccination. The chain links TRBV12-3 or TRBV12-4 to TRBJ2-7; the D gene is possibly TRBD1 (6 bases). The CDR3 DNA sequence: TGTGCCAGCAGTTTTGGAAGGGGGTGGGAGCAGTACTTC. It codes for CASSFGRGWEQYF.